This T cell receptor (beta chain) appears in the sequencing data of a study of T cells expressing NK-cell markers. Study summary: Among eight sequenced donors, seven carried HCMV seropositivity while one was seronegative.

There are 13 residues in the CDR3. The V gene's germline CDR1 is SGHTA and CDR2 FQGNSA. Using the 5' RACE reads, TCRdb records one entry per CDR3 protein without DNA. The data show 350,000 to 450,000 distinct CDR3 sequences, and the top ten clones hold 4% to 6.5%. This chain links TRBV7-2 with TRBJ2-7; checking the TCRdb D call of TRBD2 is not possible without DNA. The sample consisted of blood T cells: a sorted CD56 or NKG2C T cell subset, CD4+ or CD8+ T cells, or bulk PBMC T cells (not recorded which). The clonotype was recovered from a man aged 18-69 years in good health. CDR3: CASSSPPRYEQYF.